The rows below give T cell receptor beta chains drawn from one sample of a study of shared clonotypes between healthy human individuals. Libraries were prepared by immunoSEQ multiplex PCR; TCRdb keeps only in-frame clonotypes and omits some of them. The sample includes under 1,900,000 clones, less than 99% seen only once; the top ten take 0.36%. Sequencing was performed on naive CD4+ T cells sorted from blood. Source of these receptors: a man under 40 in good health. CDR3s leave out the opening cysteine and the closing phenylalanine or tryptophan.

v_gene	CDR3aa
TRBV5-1	ASTMWGARHEGGEQY
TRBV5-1	ASSLVLADYNEQF
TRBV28	ASRRAGGPADTQY
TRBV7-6	ASSLAAGPPMMNTEAF
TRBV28	ASSYRGITGELF
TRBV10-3	AISESQETQY
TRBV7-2	ASSLGQSTYEQY
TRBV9	ASSVVGGTNEKLF
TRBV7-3	ASRDRTGEGGELF
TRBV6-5	ASSYRADQPQH
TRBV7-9	ASSFPEDGYT
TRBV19	ASSKVPGLAGVLSYEQY
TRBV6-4	ASSGGGTSGTPYQETQY
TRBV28	ASSSHSSYEQY
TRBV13	ASSFYSLAGGQF
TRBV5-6	ASSLATRGSYEQY
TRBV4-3	ASSQDPGPTQY
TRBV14	ASSQVAGTGLNEKLF
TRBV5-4	ASSLAGTYEQY
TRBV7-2	ASSSRGRGQY
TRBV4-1	ASSQVGTVSGRLYIQY
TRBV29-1	SVGQLGGNTIY
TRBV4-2	ASSQVSRHEQY
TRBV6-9	ASLTTGSQETQY
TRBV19	ASSKAGATYEQY
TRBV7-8	ASSLARSSGSSYGELF
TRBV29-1	SDRDPGYT
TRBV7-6	ASSPSLVPTNEKLF
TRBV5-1	ASSADRAGVGGGYT
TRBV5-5	ASSVVGDQPQH
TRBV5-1	ASSPLPGGELF